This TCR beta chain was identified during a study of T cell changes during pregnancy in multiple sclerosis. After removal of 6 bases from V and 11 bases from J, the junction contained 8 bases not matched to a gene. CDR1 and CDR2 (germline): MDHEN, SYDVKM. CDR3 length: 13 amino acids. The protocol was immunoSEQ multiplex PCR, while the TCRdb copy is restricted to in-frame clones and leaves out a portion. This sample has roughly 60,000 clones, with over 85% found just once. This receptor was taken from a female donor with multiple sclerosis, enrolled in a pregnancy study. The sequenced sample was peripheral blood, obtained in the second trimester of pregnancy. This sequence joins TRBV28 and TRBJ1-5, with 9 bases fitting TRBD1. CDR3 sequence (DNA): TGTGCCAGCAGGTGGACAGGGGTTTTGGCCCAGCATTTT. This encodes CASRWTGVLAQHF. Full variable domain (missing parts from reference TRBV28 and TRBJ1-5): DVKVTQSSRYLVKRTGEKVFLECVQDMDHENMFWYRQDPGLGLRLIYFSYDVKMKEKGDIPEGYSVSREKKERFSLILESASTNQTSMYLCASRWTGVLAQHFGDGTRLSIL.